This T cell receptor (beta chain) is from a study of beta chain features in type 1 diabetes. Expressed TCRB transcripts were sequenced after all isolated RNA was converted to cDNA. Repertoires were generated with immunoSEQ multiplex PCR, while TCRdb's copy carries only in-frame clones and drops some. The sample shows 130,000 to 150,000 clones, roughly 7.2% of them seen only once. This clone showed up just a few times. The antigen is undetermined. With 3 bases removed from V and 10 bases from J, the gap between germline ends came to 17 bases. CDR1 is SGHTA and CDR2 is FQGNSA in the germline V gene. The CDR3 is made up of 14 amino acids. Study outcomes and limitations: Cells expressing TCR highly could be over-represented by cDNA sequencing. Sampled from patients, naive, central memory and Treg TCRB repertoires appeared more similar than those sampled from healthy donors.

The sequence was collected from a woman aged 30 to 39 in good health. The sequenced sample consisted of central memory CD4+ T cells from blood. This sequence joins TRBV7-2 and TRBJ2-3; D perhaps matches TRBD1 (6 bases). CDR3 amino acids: CASSFEGESRPQYF. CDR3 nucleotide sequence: TGTGCCAGCAGCTTTGAGGGGGAGAGTCGTCCGCAGTATTTT.